This T cell receptor (beta chain) comes out of a study of blood T cell repertoires in COVID-19. The trim removed 5 bases at V and 5 bases at J, leaving 4 bases unmatched. Germline CDR1 reads SGHAT; CDR2 reads FQNNGV. CDR3 length equals 14 residues. This clone was recorded a few times. Recruits, aged roughly 18 to 90 years, lived in under 25 US areas. Source study methods: From reference gene primer amplification, estimates of nucleated cell counts were derived. The assay was immunoSEQ multiplex PCR, and TCRdb's table has in-frame clones only and misses some. That table gives V, J and clone size, and the DNA gave D and trimming. The table includes fewer than 350,000 clones, about 85% detected once.

Sequencing was performed on PBMCs or T cells enriched from blood (not recorded which). This TCR came from a woman aged 45-65 years who had recovered from COVID-19. The gene calls are TRBV11-2 and TRBJ2-1; 9 positions agree with TRBD2. The CDR3: CASSRLAANNEQFF. In DNA, the CDR3 is TGTGCCAGCAGCCGACTAGCGGCTAACAATGAGCAGTTCTTC.